The 7 T cell receptor beta chains reported below all come from one sample, sequenced in a study of blood T cell repertoires in COVID-19. The method was immunoSEQ multiplex PCR; TCRdb's version includes in-frame clones alone and lacks a portion of them. The table has about 220,000 clones, over 60% seen once. Sequencing was carried out using peripheral blood. These receptor sequences come from a woman aged 65 to 85 with acute or convalescent COVID-19.

The CDR3 sequence is CAISAGQGIGSGELFF. The CDR3 DNA follows: TGTGCCATCAGTGCGGGACAGGGTATTGGATCCGGGGAGCTGTTTTTT. The V and J genes are TRBV10-3 and TRBJ2-2; 9 nucleotides line up with TRBD1. The CDR3 loop spans 16 amino acids. With 4 bases clipped from V and 6 bases from J, the junction kept 9 bases outside the gene matches. Germline V gives CDR1 ENHRY, CDR2 SYGVKD.

The rearrangement links TRBV9 to TRBJ1-1, with D possibly being TRBD1 (5 bases). This CDR3 spans 15 amino acids. CDR1 and CDR2 (germline): SGDLS, YYNGEE. Trimming removed 0 bases at V and 3 bases at J, with 12 bases between. The CDR3 nucleotides are TGTGCCAGCAGCGTAGGGGTCGGAGGGGACACTGAAGCTTTCTTT. Its protein is CASSVGVGGDTEAFF.

This clone was counted a few times. Here the CDR3 DNA reads TGTGCCAGCAGCTTAAACACAGGGGCCTCTGGAAACACCATATATTTT. Translation gives CASSLNTGASGNTIYF. The J gene is TRBJ1-3, the V gene TRBV4-2; 7 bases align to TRBD1. The V segment lost 5 bases and the J segment 0 bases; nucleotides outside the gene matches: 7. The germline CDR1 and CDR2 sequences are LGHNA and YNFKEQ. The CDR3 loop spans 16 amino acids.

This clone was seen a few times. The J gene is TRBJ2-1, the V gene TRBV7-2; 11 bases are a match to TRBD2. Germline V CDR1 and CDR2: SGHTA, FQGNSA. V trimming: 1 base; J trimming: 7 bases; junction bases outside the gene matches: 6. The CDR3 is made up of 16 amino acids. DNA for the CDR3: TGTGCCAGCAGCTTAGTGGCTAGCGGGGGGTGGAATGAGCAGTTCTTC. Protein product: CASSLVASGGWNEQFF.

The rearrangement links TRBV6-6 to TRBJ2-7; possibly TRBD1 or TRBD2 for D (7 bases each). This CDR3 contains 14 residues. The germline V gene encodes CDR1 MNHNY and CDR2 SVGAGI (reference sequence). V was pared by 5 bases and J by 6 bases, with 17 bases between. The DNA for the CDR3 is TGTGCCAGCAGTCAGGGGGGGAGTGGCTCCGAGCAGTACTTC. Encoded protein: CASSQGGSGSEQYF.

This chain links TRBV2 with TRBJ2-7; 8 bases line up with TRBD1. The V gene's germline CDR1 is SNHLY and CDR2 FYNNEI. The J segment lost 6 bases and the V segment lost 3 bases, leaving 1 base of the junction unmatched. This CDR3 comprises 12 residues. The CDR3 DNA is TGTGCCAGCAGTGAGGACAGGGTCGAGCAGTACGTC. This gives the protein CASSEDRVEQYV.

This chain joins TRBV2 and TRBJ1-2; D remains unclear. Germline assignment: CDR1 SNHLY and CDR2 FYNNEI. V was trimmed by 6 bases and J by 5 bases, leaving 13 bases between them. The CDR3 length is 13 residues. The CDR3 DNA reads as TGTGCCAGCAGCAGTATGGCACAATATGGCTACACCTTC. Protein sequence: CASSSMAQYGYTF.